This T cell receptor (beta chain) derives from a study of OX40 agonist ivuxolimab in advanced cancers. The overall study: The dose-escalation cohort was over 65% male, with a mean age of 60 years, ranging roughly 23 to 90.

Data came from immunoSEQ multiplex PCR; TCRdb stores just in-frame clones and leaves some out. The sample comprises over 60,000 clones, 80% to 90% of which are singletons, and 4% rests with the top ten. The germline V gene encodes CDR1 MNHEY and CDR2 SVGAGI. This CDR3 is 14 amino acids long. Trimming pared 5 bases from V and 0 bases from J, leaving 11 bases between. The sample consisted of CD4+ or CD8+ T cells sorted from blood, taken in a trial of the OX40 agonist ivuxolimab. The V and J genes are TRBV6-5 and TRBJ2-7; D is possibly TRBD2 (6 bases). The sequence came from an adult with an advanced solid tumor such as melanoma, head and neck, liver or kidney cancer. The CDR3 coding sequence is TGTGCCAGCAGTCTTAGCGGAGTCTCCTACGAGCAGTACTTC. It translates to CASSLSGVSYEQYF.